Presented here are 3 T cell receptor beta chains from one specimen sequenced in a study of control samples from healthy donors and cancer patients. Clones were sequenced by immunoSEQ multiplex PCR, and TCRdb holds only the in-frame ones, with some missing. The sample records around 180,000 clones, almost 90% being singletons. The sequenced material came from blood. The origin of the receptors is a woman aged 25 to 39 in good health.

This chain connects TRBV7-9 to TRBJ2-3; D gene unclear. Germline-derived CDR1 and CDR2 are SEHNR and FQNEAQ (reference sequence). Trimming took off 2 bases at V and 3 bases at J, with 15 bases between the two ends. The length of the CDR3 is 16 residues. CDR3 sequence reads: CASSLLESSSTDTQYF. DNA of the CDR3: TGTGCCAGCAGCTTACTGGAAAGTTCGTCTACAGATACGCAGTATTTT.

The V and J genes are TRBV4-1 and TRBJ2-7, with 7 positions matching TRBD1. Germline V lookup: CDR1 MGHRA, CDR2 YSYEKL. The CDR3 is 14 amino acids. J was trimmed by 0 bases and V by 3 bases; bases with no gene match: 2. The CDR3 spells CASSHRDSSYEQYF. The CDR3 DNA follows: TGCGCCAGCAGCCACCGGGACAGCTCCTACGAGCAGTACTTC.

The table lists this clone with a count of one. This sequence joins TRBV7-6 and TRBJ2-3; 13 bases match TRBD2. The junction had 6 bases not matched to a gene; V was cut back by 7 bases and J by 5 bases. The CDR3 covers 15 residues. Germline CDR1 and CDR2: SGHVS and FNYEAQ. CDR3 loop: CASKLAGGPQDTQYF. CDR3 coding DNA: TGTGCCAGCAAACTAGCGGGAGGGCCACAAGATACGCAGTATTTT.